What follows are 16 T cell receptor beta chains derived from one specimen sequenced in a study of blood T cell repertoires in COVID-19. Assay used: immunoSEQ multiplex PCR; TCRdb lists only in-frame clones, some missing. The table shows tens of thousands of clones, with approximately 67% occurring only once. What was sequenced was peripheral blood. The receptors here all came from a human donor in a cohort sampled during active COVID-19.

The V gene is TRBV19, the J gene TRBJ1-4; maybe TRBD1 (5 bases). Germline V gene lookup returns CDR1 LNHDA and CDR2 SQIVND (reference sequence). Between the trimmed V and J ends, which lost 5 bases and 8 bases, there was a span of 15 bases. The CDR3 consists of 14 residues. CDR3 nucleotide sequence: TGTGCCAGTAGTCCACAGGCGGGGAGAGAAAAACTGTTTTTT. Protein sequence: CASSPQAGREKLFF.

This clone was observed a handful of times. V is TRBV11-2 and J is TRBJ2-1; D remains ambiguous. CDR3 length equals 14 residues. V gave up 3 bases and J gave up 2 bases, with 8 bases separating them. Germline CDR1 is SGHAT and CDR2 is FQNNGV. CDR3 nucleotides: TGTGCCAGCAGCTTGACACCCACCTACAATGAGCAGTTCTTC. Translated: CASSLTPTYNEQFF.

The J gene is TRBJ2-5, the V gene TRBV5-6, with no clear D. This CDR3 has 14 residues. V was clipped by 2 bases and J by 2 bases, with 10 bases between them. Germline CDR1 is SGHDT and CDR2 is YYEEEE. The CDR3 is CASSFLSVQETQYF. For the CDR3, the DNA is TGTGCCAGCAGCTTTTTGTCGGTTCAAGAGACCCAGTACTTC.

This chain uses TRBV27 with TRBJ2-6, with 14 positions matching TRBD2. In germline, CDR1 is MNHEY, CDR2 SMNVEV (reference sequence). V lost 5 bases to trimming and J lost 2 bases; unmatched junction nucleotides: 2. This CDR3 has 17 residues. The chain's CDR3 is CASSEGLAGAGANVLTF. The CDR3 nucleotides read TGTGCCAGCAGTGAGGGACTAGCGGGAGCTGGGGCCAACGTCCTGACTTTC.

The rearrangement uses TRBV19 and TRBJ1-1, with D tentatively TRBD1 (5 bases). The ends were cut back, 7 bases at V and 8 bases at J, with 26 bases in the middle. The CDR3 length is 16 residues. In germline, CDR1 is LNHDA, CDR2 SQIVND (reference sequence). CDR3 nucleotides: TGTGCCAGTACCGCGGAAGGGATTAGGGGACTTAGGGAAGCTTTCTTT. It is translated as CASTAEGIRGLREAFF.

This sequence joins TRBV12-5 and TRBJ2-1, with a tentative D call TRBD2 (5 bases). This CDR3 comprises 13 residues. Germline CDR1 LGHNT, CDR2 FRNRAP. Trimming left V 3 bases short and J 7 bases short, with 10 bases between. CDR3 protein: CASGLSGENEQFF. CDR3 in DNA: TGTGCTAGTGGTTTAAGCGGCGAAAATGAGCAGTTCTTC.

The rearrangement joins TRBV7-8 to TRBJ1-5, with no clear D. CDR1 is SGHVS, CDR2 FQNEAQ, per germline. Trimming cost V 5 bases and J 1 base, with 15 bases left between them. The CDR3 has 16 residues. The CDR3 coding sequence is TGTGCCAGCAGCCCCCCTGGCGGGCTCAGCAATCAGCCCCAGCATTTT. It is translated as CASSPPGGLSNQPQHF.

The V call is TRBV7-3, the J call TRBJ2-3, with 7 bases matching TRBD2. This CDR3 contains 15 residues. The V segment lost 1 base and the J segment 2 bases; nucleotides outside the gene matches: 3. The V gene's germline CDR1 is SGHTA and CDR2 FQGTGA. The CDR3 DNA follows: TGTGCCAGCAGCTTAATACTAGCGCCCACAGATACGCAGTATTTT. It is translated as CASSLILAPTDTQYF.

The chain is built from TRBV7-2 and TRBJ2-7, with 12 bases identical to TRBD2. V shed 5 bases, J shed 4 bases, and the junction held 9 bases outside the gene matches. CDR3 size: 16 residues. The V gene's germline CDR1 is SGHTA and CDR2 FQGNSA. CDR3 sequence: CASSLRASGRDYEQYF. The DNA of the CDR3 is TGTGCCAGCAGCCTCAGGGCTAGCGGGAGGGATTACGAGCAGTACTTC.

For the CDR3, the DNA is TGTGCCAGCAGCACCGGGACTAGCGGGATAAGAGGAAATGAGCAGTTCTTC. It codes for CASSTGTSGIRGNEQFF. The chain carries TRBV28 and TRBJ2-1, with 13 positions matching TRBD2. The CDR3 is 17 amino acids. Losses at the gene ends were 6 bases for V and 7 bases for J; bases not matched to a gene: 12. CDR1 and CDR2 from the germline V gene are MDHEN and SYDVKM. The full variable domain, rest sourced from reference TRBV28 and TRBJ2-1, is DVKVTQSSRYLVKRTGEKVFLECVQDMDHENMFWYRQDPGLGLRLIYFSYDVKMKEKGDIPEGYSVSREKKERFSLILESASTNQTSMYLCASSTGTSGIRGNEQFFGPGTRLTVL.

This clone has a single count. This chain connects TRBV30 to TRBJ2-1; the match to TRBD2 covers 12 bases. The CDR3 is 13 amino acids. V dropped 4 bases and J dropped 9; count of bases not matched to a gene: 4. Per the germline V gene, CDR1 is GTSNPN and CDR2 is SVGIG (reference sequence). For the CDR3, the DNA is TGTGCCTGGACTAGCGGGGGGGAAGGTGAGCAGTTCTTC. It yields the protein CAWTSGGEGEQFF. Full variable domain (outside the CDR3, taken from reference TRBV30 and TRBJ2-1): SQTIHQWPATLVQPVGSPLSLECTVEGTSNPNLYWYRQAAGRGLQLLFYSVGIGQISSEVPQNLSASRPQDRQFILSSKKLLLSDSGFYLCAWTSGGEGEQFFGPGTRLTVL.

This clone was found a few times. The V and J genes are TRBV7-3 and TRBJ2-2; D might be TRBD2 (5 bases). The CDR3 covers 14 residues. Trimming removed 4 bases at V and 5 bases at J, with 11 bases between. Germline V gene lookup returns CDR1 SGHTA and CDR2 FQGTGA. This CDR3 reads CASSSTGETGELFF. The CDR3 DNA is TGTGCCAGCAGCTCTACCGGGGAGACCGGGGAGCTGTTTTTT.

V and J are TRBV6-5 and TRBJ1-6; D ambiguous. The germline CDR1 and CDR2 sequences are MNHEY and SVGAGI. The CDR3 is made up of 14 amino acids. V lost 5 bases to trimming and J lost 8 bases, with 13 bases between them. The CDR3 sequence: CASSQERGYSPLHF. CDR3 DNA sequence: TGTGCCAGCAGTCAGGAACGGGGTTATTCACCCCTCCACTTT.

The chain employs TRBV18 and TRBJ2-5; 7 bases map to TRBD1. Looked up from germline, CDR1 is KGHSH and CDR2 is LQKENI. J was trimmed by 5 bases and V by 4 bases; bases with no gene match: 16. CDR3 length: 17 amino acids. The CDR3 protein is CASSLNGGQAGRETQYF. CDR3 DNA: TGTGCCAGCTCACTCAATGGTGGACAGGCCGGTCGGGAGACCCAGTACTTC.

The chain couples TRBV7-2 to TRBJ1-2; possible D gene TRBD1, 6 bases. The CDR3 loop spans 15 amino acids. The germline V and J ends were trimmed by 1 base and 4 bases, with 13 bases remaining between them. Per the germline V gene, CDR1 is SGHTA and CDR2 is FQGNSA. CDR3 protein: CASSLEGQYGYGYTF. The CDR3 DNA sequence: TGTGCCAGCAGCTTAGAAGGACAGTACGGCTATGGCTACACCTTC.

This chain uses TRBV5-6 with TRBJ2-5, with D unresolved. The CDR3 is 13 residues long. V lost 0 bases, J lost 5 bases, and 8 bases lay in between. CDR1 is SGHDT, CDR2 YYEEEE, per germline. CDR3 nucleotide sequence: TGTGCCAGCAGCTTGGGAAGCGACGAGACCCAGTACTTC. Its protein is CASSLGSDETQYF.